This TCR beta chain was retrieved from a study of Ad26.COV2.S vaccination and SARS-CoV-2 variants. Produced via immunoSEQ multiplex PCR; TCRdb's table is partial and in-frame only. The data show fewer than 500,000 clones, with about 93% seen just once and over 9% held by the top ten. Regarding treatment: about 20 received Ad26.COV2.S at low or high dose, single or two shots; roughly five received placebo; per-sample allocation not given. Following the first vaccine or placebo injection, samples were taken on day 63. Concerning this clone: Different DNA sequences within this sample yield the same CDR3.

The CDR3 is 11 amino acids. V was pared by 5 bases and J by 3 bases, with 4 bases between. CDR1 is SEHNR and CDR2 is FQNEAQ in the germline V gene (reference sequence). The rearrangement links TRBV7-9 to TRBJ1-1; the D is unclear. The TCR comes from a person between 18 and 59 years old who received the Ad26.COV2.S COVID-19 vaccine or a placebo. The input for sequencing was peripheral blood, taken in a trial of Ad26.COV2.S vaccine versus placebo. For the CDR3, the DNA is TGTGCCAGCAGCCGGGACACTGAAGCTTTCTTT. Its translation is CASSRDTEAFF.